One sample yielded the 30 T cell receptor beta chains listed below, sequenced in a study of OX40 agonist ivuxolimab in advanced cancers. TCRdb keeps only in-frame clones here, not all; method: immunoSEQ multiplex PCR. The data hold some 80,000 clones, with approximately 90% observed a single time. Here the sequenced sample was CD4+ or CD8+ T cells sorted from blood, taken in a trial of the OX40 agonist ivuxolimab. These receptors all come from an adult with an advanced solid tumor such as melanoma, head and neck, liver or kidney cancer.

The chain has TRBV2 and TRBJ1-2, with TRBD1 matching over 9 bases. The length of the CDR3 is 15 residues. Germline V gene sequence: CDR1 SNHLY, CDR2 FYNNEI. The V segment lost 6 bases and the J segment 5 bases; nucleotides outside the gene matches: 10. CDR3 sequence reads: CASRLQGAMVYGYTF. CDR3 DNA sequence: TGTGCCAGCAGGCTACAGGGGGCAATGGTTTATGGCTACACCTTC.

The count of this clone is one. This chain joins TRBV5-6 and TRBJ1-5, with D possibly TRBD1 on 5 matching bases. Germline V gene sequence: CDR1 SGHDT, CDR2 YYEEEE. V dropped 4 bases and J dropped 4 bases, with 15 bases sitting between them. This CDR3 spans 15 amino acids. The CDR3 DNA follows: TGTGCCAGCAGCCTCCACAGCCCAGGGAATCAGCCCCAGCATTTT. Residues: CASSLHSPGNQPQHF.

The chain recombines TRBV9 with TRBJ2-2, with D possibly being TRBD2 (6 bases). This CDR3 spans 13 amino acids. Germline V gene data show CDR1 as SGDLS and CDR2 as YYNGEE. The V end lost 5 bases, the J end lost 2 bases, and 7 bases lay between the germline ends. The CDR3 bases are TGTGCCAGCAGGGAGGGCAACACCGGGGAGCTGTTTTTT. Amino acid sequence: CASREGNTGELFF.

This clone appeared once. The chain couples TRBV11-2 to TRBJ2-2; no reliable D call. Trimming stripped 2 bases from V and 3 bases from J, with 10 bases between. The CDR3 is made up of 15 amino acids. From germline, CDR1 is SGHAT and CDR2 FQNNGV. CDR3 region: CASSLSVSDTGELFF. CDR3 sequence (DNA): TGTGCCAGCAGCTTATCAGTTTCAGACACCGGGGAGCTGTTTTTT.

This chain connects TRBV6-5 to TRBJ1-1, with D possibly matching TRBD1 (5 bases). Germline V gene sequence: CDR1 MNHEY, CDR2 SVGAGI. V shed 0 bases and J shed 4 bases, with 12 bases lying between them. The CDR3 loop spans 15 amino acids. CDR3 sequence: CASSYSTWGFTEAFF. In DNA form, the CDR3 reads TGTGCCAGCAGTTACTCGACATGGGGGTTCACTGAAGCTTTCTTT.

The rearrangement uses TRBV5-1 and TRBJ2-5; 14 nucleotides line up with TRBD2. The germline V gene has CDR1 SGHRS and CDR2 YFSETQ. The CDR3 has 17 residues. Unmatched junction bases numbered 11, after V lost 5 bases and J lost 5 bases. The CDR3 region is CASRSTSGRAMRETQYF. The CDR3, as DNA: TGCGCCAGCAGGTCGACTAGCGGGAGGGCCATGAGGGAGACCCAGTACTTC.

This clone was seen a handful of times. CDR3 nucleotides: TGTGCCAGCAGTGAATCTTCGACAGGGTGGTGGCGCGAGCAGTACTTC. Encoded protein: CASSESSTGWWREQYF. The chain uses TRBV6-1 and TRBJ2-7; TRBD1 agrees at 7 bases. Germline-derived CDR1 and CDR2 are MNHNS and SASEGT. V shed 2 bases and J 6 bases; nucleotides not matched to a gene: 13. The CDR3 has 16 residues.

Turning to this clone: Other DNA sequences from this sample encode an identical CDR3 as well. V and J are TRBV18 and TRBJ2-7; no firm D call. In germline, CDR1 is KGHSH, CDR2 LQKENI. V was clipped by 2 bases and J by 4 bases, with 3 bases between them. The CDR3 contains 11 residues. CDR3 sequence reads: CASSPGYEQYF. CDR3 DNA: TGTGCCAGCTCACCAGGGTACGAGCAGTACTTC. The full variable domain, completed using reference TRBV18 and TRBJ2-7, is NAGVMQNPRHLVRRRGQEARLRCSPMKGHSHVYWYRQLPEEGLKFMVYLQKENIIDESGMPKERFSAEFPKEGPSILRIQQVVRGDSAAYFCASSPGYEQYFGPGTRLTVT.

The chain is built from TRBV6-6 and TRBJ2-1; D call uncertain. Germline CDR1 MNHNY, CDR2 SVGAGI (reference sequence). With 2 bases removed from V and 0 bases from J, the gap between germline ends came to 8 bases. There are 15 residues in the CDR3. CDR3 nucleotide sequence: TGTGCCAGCAGTTACGACCGTAACTCCTACAATGAGCAGTTCTTC. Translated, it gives CASSYDRNSYNEQFF.

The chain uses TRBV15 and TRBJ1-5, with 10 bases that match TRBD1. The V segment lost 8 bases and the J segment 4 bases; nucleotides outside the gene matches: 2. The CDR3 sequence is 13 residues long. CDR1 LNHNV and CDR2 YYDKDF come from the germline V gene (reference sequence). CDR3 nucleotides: TGTGCCACCGGGGGACAGGGGAATCAGCCCCAGCATTTT. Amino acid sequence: CATGGQGNQPQHF.

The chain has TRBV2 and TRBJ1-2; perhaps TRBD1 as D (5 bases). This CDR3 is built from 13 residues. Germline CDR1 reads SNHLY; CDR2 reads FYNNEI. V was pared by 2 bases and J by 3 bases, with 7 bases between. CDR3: CASSESRDYGYTF. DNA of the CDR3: TGTGCCAGCAGTGAAAGCAGGGACTATGGCTACACCTTC.

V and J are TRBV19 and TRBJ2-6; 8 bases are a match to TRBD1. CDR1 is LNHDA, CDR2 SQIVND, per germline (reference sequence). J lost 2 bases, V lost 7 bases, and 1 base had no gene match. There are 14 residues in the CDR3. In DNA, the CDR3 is TGTGCCAGTACGGACAGGGCTGGGGCCAACGTCCTGACTTTC. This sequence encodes CASTDRAGANVLTF.

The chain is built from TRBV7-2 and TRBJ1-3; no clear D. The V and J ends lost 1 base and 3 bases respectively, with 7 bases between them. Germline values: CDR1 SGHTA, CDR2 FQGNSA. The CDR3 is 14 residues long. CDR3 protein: CASSLDYHGNTIYF. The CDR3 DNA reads TGTGCCAGCAGCTTAGACTACCATGGAAACACCATATATTTT.

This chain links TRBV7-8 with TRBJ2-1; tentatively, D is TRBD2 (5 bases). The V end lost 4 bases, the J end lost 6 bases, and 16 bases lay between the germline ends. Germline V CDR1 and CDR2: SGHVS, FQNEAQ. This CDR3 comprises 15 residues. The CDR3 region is CASSSSGLSTNEQFF. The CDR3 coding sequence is TGTGCCAGCAGCTCGTCCGGACTCTCTACCAATGAGCAGTTCTTC.

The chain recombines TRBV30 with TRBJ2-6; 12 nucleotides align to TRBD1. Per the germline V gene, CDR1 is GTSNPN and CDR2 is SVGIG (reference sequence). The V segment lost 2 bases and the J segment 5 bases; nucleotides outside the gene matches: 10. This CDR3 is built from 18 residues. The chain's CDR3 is CAWSRGQGARSWANVLTF. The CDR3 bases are TGTGCCTGGAGTCGGGGACAGGGGGCGAGATCCTGGGCCAACGTCCTGACTTTC.

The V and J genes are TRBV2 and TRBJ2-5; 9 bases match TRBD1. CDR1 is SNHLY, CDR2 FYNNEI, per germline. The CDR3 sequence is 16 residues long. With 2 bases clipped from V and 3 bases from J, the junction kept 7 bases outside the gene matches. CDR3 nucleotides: TGTGCCAGCAGTGAAAGTGTTGGGGACAGGGAAGAGACCCAGTACTTC. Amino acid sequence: CASSESVGDREETQYF.

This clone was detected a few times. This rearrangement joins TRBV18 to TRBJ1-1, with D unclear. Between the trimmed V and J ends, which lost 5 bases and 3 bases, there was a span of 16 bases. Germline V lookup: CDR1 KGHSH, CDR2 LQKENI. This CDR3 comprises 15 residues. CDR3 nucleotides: TGTGCCAGCTCAATGAATAGGCGTTTCGACACTGAAGCTTTCTTT. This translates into CASSMNRRFDTEAFF.

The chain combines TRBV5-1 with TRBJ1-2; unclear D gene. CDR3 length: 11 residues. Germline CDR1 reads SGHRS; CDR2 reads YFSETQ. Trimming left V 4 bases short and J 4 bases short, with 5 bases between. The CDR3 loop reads CASSDFYGYTF. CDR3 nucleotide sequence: TGCGCCAGCAGCGACTTCTATGGCTACACCTTC.

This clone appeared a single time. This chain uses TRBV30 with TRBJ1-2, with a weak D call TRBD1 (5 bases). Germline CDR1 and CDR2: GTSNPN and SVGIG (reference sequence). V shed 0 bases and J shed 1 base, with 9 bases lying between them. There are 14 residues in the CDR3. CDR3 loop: CAWSVNRNNYGYTF. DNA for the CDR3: TGTGCCTGGAGTGTTAACAGGAATAACTATGGCTACACCTTC.

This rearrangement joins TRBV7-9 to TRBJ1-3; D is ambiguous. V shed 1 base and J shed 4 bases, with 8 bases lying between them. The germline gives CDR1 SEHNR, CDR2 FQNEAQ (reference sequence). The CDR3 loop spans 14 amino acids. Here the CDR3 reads CASSLGGQGNTIYF. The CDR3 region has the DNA TGTGCCAGCAGCTTAGGAGGGCAGGGAAACACCATATATTTT.

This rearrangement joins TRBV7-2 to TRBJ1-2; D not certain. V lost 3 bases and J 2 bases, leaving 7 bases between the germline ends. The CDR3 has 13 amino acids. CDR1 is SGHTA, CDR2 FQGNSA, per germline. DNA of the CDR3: TGTGCCAGCAGCTTTATGGGGAACTATGGCTACACCTTC. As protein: CASSFMGNYGYTF.

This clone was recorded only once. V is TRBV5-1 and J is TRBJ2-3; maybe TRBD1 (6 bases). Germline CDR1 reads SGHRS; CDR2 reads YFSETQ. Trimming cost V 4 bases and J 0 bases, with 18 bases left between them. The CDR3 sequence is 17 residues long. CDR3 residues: CASSPRLGQGSTDTQYF. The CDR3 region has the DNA TGCGCCAGCAGCCCCCGTCTGGGGCAGGGGAGCACAGATACGCAGTATTTT.

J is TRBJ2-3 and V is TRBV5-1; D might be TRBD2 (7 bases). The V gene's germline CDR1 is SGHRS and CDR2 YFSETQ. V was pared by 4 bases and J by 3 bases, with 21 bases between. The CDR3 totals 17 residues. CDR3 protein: CASSQSPAGALTDTQYF. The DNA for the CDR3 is TGCGCCAGCAGCCAATCCCCCGCGGGGGCTTTGACAGATACGCAGTATTTT.

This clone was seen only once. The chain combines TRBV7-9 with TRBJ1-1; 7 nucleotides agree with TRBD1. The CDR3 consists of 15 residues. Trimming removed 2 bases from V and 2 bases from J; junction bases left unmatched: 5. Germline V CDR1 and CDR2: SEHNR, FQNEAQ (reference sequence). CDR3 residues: CASSLLGTANTEAFF. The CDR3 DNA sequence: TGTGCCAGCAGCTTACTAGGGACAGCCAACACTGAAGCTTTCTTT.

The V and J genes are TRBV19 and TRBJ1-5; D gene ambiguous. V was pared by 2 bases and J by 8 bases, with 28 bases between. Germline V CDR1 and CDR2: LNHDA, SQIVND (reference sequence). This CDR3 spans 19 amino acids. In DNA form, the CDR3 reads TGTGCCAGTAGTATACTCCCAGGTGAGGATCGCACCCAAAAGAAGCCCCAGCATTTT. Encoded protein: CASSILPGEDRTQKKPQHF.

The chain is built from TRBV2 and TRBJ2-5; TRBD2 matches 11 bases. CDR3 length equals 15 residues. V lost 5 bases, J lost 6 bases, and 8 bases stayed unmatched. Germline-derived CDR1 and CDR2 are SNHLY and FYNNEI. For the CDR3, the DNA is TGTGCCAGCAGTTCCGGGACTAGCGGCAGGCAGACCCAGTACTTC. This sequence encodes CASSSGTSGRQTQYF.

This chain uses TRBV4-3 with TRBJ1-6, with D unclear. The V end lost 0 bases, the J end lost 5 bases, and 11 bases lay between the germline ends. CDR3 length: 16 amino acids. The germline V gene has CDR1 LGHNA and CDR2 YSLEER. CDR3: CASSQDSSPDNSPLHF. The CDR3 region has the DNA TGCGCCAGCAGCCAAGATTCGTCCCCGGATAATTCACCCCTCCACTTT.

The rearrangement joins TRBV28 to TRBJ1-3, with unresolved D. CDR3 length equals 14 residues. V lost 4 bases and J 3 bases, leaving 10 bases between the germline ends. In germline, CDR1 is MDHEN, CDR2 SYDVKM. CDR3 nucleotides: TGTGCCAGCAGTTCTGGTACGGTTGGAAACACCATATATTTT. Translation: CASSSGTVGNTIYF.

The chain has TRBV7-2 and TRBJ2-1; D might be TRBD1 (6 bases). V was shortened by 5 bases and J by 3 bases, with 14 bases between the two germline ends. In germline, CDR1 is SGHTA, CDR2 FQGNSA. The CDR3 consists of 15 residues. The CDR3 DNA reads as TGTGCCAGCAGCGCAAGGACAGCTAACTACAATGAGCAGTTCTTC. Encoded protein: CASSARTANYNEQFF.

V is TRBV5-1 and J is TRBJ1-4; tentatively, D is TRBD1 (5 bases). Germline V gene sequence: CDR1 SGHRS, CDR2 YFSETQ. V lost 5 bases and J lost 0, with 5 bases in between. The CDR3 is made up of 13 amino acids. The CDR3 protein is CASRTATNEKLFF. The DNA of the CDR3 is TGCGCCAGCAGGACAGCAACTAATGAAAAACTGTTTTTT.